This T cell receptor beta chain was obtained from a study of T-cell memory formation after mild COVID-19. Study-wide context: Clusters of TCRs were largely donor specific. Study-wide points: Whereas later expanders leaned CD4+, clones contracting day 15 to 85 showed a balanced CD4/CD8 makeup.

About this clonotype: Antigen specificity is unknown.

5'RACE primed from the constant segment yielded TCR alpha and TCR beta cDNA libraries bearing sample barcodes and UMIs. TCRdb fed the 5' RACE reads into MiXCR, producing one record per CDR3 protein. The table has roughly 180,000 distinct CDR3 sequences, approximately 10% seen once; the top ten hold about 3.5%. The TCR comes from a man aged 18 to 30 who had mild COVID-19 (a few samples of this study predate the infection). Cell type and time point are not known. The specimen was PBMCs or a T cell subset sorted from them (not recorded which).

In DNA form, the CDR3 reads TGCGCCAGCAGCCCGGGACTAGCGGCCACAGATACGCAGTATTTT. This gives the protein CASSPGLAATDTQYF. This sequence joins TRBV5-1 and TRBJ2-3, with 11 positions matching TRBD2. The trim removed 4 bases at V and 2 bases at J, leaving 3 bases unmatched. CDR1 SGHRS and CDR2 YFSETQ come from the germline V gene. This CDR3 is 15 amino acids long.